This T cell receptor (beta chain) emerged from a study of graft-versus-host responses after intestinal transplantation. Overall study results and limits: Early post-transplant HvG declines showed an association with peak circulating GvH clone levels.

CDR3 length: 18 amino acids. Germline loops: CDR1 MDHEN, CDR2 SYDVKM. Trimming removed 5 bases from V and 2 bases from J; junction bases left unmatched: 17. Generated by immunoSEQ multiplex PCR, the TCRdb table keeps only in-frame clones and is missing some. Found here are about 120,000 clones, roughly 93% of them singletons; the top ten hold 0.95% to 1.5%. Points on this clone: As yet, its antigen is unknown.

This chain uses TRBV28 with TRBJ2-7; 8 positions agree with TRBD1. The source material was unstimulated CD8+ T cells sorted from spleen or lymph node cells, sampled before transplant. This clonotype was obtained from a human donor who was the organ donor for an intestinal transplant. The CDR3 here is CASSEGQGAEPDPYEQYF. In DNA, the CDR3 is TGTGCCAGCAGTGAAGGGCAGGGGGCCGAACCTGATCCCTACGAGCAGTACTTC.